This T cell receptor beta chain emerged from a study of identical twins (dated by TCRdb to 2016 to 2018). Study-level background: To test whether fetal clonotypes persist, the study used deep sequencing on TCR alpha and beta repertoires from monozygotic twins, unrelated adults of various ages, and cord blood. To rule out contamination, the twin experiments were replicated at different times with different library preparation protocols. Beyond this particular receptor, the publication reports: Because the same donors could not be followed over many years, the conclusions depended on cross-sectional statistical analysis. Invariant T cells such as MAIT and iNKT could partly confound zero-insertion analyses, although diverse VJ usage argued against such confounding for most clonotypes. Abundant cord blood beta clonotypes carried fewer insertions; young adult naive repertoires showed a weaker similar trend, while memory repertoires showed none. In beta out-of-frame sequences, excess twin sharing was weaker, because having fewer shared sequences lowered the signal-to-noise ratio. Compared with coincidental sharing between unrelated individuals, out-of-frame TCR alpha sequences shared between twins showed an excess of sequences with low generation probability. Out-of-frame TCR alpha sharing in monozygotic twins was systematically underestimated by recombination models, whereas sharing between unrelated individuals was in agreement with the recombination models.

Regarding this clonotype: This receptor's antigen is unknown. No much larger clonotype is one base removed from it; base qualities were not supplied.

Libraries were made using 5' RACE. The sample was run on an Illumina HiSeq 2000. Template switching added a universal primer binding site, and the final cDNA carried a unique molecular identifier that allowed TCR cDNA molecules to be counted accurately. Specific primers in the conserved constant-segment region were used to synthesize first-strand cDNA for the TCR alpha and beta chains. To control for contamination, every cDNA library carried two barcodes: a SMART-Mk sample barcode plus Illumina barcodes. TruSeq adapter sequences, together with Illumina sample barcodes, were added in two successive PCR steps. Sequencing of the TCR alpha and beta cDNA libraries was done on the Illumina HiSeq platform using custom primers. The authors' analysis ran thus. MiGEC processed the raw reads to extract unique molecular identifiers, while MiXCR was used to determine the CDR3 positions. For each individual, recombination models were inferred using an EM algorithm with the repgenHMM and IGoR tools. Shared clonotype analysis was performed with the tcR package in R, normalizing sharing by the product of cloneset sizes. To study raw recombination without the effects of thymic and clonal selection, out-of-frame nonproductive sequences were analyzed. TCRdb itself trimmed the public reads at Q25 with fastp, ran MiXCR and retained productive beta chains. CDR3 protein sequences are deduplicated, and each keeps its most common genes and DNA. It is TCRdb's table, rather than the study itself, that gives the V and J calls and clone size. For this sample there are about 890,000 distinct CDR3 sequences; around an eighth appear just once. The top ten clonotypes cover roughly 1.5% of the sample.

Every donor was a healthy Caucasian. The twin cohort consisted of three pairs of female monozygotic twins, all aged roughly 18 to 29 years. Peripheral blood mononuclear cells were used as the source from which RNA for TCR libraries was isolated. The CDR3 goes from the cysteine to the phenylalanine over 15 residues. Only the CDR3 DNA is retained, 45 bases long and in frame from the first base. V is pruned by 4 bases and J by 5 bases, leaving 11 bases of the junction without a gene match. The germline V gene gives CDR1 as SQVTM and CDR2 as ANQGSEA. These sequences were also reported in another study, on yellow fever vaccine responses in identical twins. As the second study states: The authors reported that the T cell response to vaccination in identical twins appeared partly convergent and partly personalized. Focusing on identical twins, the study followed the T cell clones that responded to the vaccine, and did so with precision.

The V and J segments used are TRBV29-1 and TRBJ2-1, and 7 bases in between align with TRBD2. Sequenced material: PBMCs. This clonotype originated in a young woman in good health. The DNA is TGCAGCGTTGTCGGGACTACCCGGCCCGACAATGAGCAGTTCTTC. This sequence encodes CSVVGTTRPDNEQFF.